This TCR beta chain originates from a study of a mutant IDH1 vaccine in newly diagnosed glioma. The wider study: Sex among treated patients split about 60% male, 37.5% female; mean age was roughly 42 years.

On this clone itself: Its antigen is unidentified.

The time point: baseline, week 1 (first vaccination visit). Treatment denoted: pre-vaccination baseline after standard-of-care therapy. Donors had new WHO grade 3 or 4 IDH1-mutant, ATRX-lost astrocytomas. Trimming at V came to 7 bases and at J to 5 bases, leaving 10 bases not matched to a gene. Germline CDR1 MNHNS, CDR2 SASEGT. CDR3 length: 14 amino acids. Data came from immunoSEQ multiplex PCR; TCRdb stores just in-frame clones and leaves some out. Of 60,000 to 75,000 clones listed, about 83% are singletons. Study results and limitations: A vaccine-induced immune response developed in 93.3% of the patients.

V usage is TRBV6-1 and J usage is TRBJ2-5, with 7 bases aligning to TRBD2. The receptor's source is a woman between 18 and 29 years old with glioma. Some clones in this sample may be carry-over from other donors' samples. The sample was peripheral blood mononuclear cells (PBMCs), taken from a glioma patient treated with radiotherapy, temozolomide or both. CDR3 in amino acids: CASTLGRGRETQYF. Here the CDR3 DNA reads TGTGCCAGCACATTGGGGAGGGGTAGGGAGACCCAGTACTTC.